The 14 T cell receptor beta chains reported below all come from one sample, sequenced in a study of T cells in Graves' hyperthyroidism and ophthalmopathy. Amplification of TCR beta CDR3 regions used RNA as the template. The HTBI primer set served for first-round RT-PCR of the TCR CDR3. TCRdb passed the multiplex PCR reads through MiXCR, listing each CDR3 protein once. The sample shows 530,000 or so distinct CDR3 sequences, roughly 18% of them seen only once. The sequenced material came from blood. The receptor set was obtained from a woman under 30 with Graves' ophthalmopathy.

The chain joins TRBV7-6 to TRBJ2-3, with TRBD2 matching 10 bases. Unmatched junction bases numbered 6, after V lost 0 bases and J lost 0 bases. The CDR3 spans 18 residues. CDR1 is SGHVS, CDR2 FNYEAQ, per germline. Written as DNA, the CDR3 is TGTGCCAGCAGCTTAGCGCCTAGCGGGGGCCTGAGCACAGATACGCAGTATTTT. Translation gives CASSLAPSGGLSTDTQYF.

This clonotype appeared a few times. The chain combines TRBV4-1 with TRBJ1-2; D is uncertain. The CDR3 is 13 residues long. V shed 6 bases and J shed 8 bases, with 16 bases lying between them. CDR1 and CDR2 (germline): MGHRA, YSYEKL. The CDR3: CASSLTEEEGYTF. In DNA form, the CDR3 reads TGCGCCAGCAGTTTAACGGAAGAAGAAGGCTACACCTTC.

The sample holds many counts of this clonotype. The V and J genes are TRBV20-1 and TRBJ1-1; possible D gene TRBD1, 5 bases. V was trimmed by 6 bases and J by 2 bases, leaving 16 bases between them. Germline CDR1 is DFQATT and CDR2 is SNEGSKA (reference sequence). The CDR3 totals 14 residues. The CDR3 DNA sequence: TGCAGTGCCGAGGGAGGGGTTTTCAACACTGAAGCTTTCTTT. Amino acids: CSAEGGVFNTEAFF.

This clonotype was counted many times. The rearrangement joins TRBV28 to TRBJ2-7; 10 bases map to TRBD2. The CDR3 is 16 residues long. Germline V gene sequence: CDR1 MDHEN, CDR2 SYDVKM. V dropped 1 base and J dropped 2; count of bases not matched to a gene: 5. The CDR3 sequence is CASSLFSLAGTYEQYF. In DNA, the CDR3 is TGTGCCAGCAGTTTATTCTCACTAGCGGGAACCTACGAGCAGTACTTC.

The chain uses TRBV6-1 and TRBJ1-6, with no clear D. V was shortened by 3 bases and J by 7 bases, with 7 bases between the two germline ends. The germline gives CDR1 MNHNS, CDR2 SASEGT. The CDR3 loop spans 13 amino acids. In DNA, the CDR3 is TGTGCCAGCAGTGACTCGGACAATTCACCCCTCCACTTT. Protein sequence: CASSDSDNSPLHF.

In its sample, this clonotype was seen a few times. The chain couples TRBV6-8 to TRBJ1-2; perhaps TRBD1 as D (5 bases). Trimming left V 0 bases short and J 7 bases short, with 9 bases between. The CDR3 contains 13 residues. CDR1 is MNHGY, CDR2 SAAAGT, per germline. The CDR3 coding sequence is TGTGCCAGCAGTTACTCGATACAGGCTGGCTACACCTTC. The encoded protein is CASSYSIQAGYTF.

This clonotype came up a few times. This chain joins TRBV6-2 or TRBV6-3 and TRBJ1-4; 7 bases are shared with TRBD1. The CDR3 runs to 14 residues. Germline lookup yields CDR1 MNHEY and CDR2 SVGEGT. With 6 bases clipped from V and 3 bases from J, the junction kept 4 bases outside the gene matches. As DNA, the CDR3 is TGTGCCAGCAGAGACGACAGGGCTAATGAAAAACTGTTTTTT. Residues: CASRDDRANEKLFF.

On this clonotype itself: Possible read error: a much larger clone is one base away. This chain connects TRBV7-8 to TRBJ1-4; perhaps TRBD1 as D (6 bases). The CDR3 has 16 amino acids. Germline V CDR1 and CDR2: SGHVS, FQNEAQ. The V end lost 8 bases, the J end lost 5 bases, and 21 bases lay between the germline ends. CDR3 loop: CASGLTRTVRNEKLFF. The CDR3 DNA reads as TGTGCCAGCGGCCTAACCCGGACAGTTAGAAATGAAAAACTGTTTTTT.

This clonotype was seen ten or more times. The chain couples TRBV6-2 or TRBV6-3 to TRBJ1-5; 9 nucleotides align to TRBD1. This CDR3 region has 16 residues. Germline CDR1 MNHEY, CDR2 SVGEGT. V lost 0 bases, J lost 7 bases, and 7 bases stayed unmatched. CDR3 DNA: TGTGCCAGCAGTTACTCCGCCGGGACAGGGTCCCAGCCCCAGCATTTT. Protein: CASSYSAGTGSQPQHF.

This clonotype has a handful of counts. V is TRBV5-5 and J is TRBJ1-5; D is ambiguous. Trimming left V 4 bases short and J 9 bases short, with 20 bases between. This CDR3 spans 15 amino acids. From germline, CDR1 is SGHKS and CDR2 YYEKEE (reference sequence). The CDR3 DNA follows: TGTGCCAGCAGCCCCACGGTACAGTCCAGAAGGCCCCAGCATTTT. Translating gives CASSPTVQSRRPQHF.

There are many counts of this clonotype. V is TRBV20-1 and J is TRBJ2-3; D is perhaps TRBD1 (6 bases). This CDR3 is 14 amino acids long. CDR1 is DFQATT and CDR2 is SNEGSKA in the germline V gene (reference sequence). V lost 0 bases to trimming and J lost 2 bases, with 9 bases between them. The CDR3 loop reads CSAREHRVTDTQYF. For the CDR3, the DNA is TGCAGTGCTAGAGAACACAGGGTCACAGATACGCAGTATTTT.

This clonotype showed up many times. CDR3: CASSLAGRFPNTEAFF. The CDR3 DNA reads as TGTGCCAGCAGCTTAGCGGGGCGGTTTCCGAACACTGAAGCTTTCTTT. This chain joins TRBV7-6 and TRBJ1-1; tentatively, D is TRBD1 (5 bases). Germline V CDR1 and CDR2: SGHVS, FNYEAQ. This CDR3 is 16 amino acids long. With 0 bases removed from V and 1 base from J, the gap between germline ends came to 12 bases.

The sample holds a few counts of this clonotype. The chain joins TRBV3-1 to TRBJ2-7; D is uncertain. V lost 4 bases and J lost 2, with 15 bases in between. Per the germline V gene, CDR1 is LGHDT and CDR2 is YNNKEL (reference sequence). This CDR3 region has 15 residues. CDR3 DNA: TGTGCCAGCAGCCCCCCAACACAGCGACCCTACGAGCAGTACTTC. Translated, it gives CASSPPTQRPYEQYF.

This clonotype was recorded at least ten times. The chain employs TRBV14 and TRBJ2-1; 9 bases are a match to TRBD2. The CDR3 runs 16 residues. Losses at the gene ends were 3 bases for V and 5 bases for J; bases not matched to a gene: 8. Germline lookup yields CDR1 SGHDN and CDR2 FVKESK. The CDR3: CASSQYSGRWDNEQFF. CDR3 sequence (DNA): TGTGCCAGCAGCCAGTATAGCGGGAGATGGGACAATGAGCAGTTCTTC.